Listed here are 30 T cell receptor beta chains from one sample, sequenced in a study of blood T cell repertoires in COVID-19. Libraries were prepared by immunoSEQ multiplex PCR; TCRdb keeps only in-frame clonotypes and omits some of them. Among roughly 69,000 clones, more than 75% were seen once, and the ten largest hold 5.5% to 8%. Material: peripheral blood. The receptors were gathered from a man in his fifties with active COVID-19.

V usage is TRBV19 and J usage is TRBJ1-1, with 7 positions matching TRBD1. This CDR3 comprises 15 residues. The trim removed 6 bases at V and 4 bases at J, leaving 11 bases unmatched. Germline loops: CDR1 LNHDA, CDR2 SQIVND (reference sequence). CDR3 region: CASRKEQGLGTEAFF. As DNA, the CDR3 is TGTGCCAGTAGAAAAGAACAGGGGCTGGGCACTGAAGCTTTCTTT.

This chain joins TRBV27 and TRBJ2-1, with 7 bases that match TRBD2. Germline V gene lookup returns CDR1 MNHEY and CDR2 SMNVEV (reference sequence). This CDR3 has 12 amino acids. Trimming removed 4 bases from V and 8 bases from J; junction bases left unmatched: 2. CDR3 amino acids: CASSSAGYEQFF. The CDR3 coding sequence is TGTGCCAGCAGTTCAGCGGGATATGAGCAGTTCTTC.

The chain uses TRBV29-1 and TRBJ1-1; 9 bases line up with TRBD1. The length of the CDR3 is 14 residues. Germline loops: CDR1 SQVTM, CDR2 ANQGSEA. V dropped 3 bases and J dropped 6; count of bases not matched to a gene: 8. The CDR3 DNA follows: TGCAGCGTTGACCGGGGGACAGGGTCCGCTGAAGCTTTCTTT. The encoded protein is CSVDRGTGSAEAFF. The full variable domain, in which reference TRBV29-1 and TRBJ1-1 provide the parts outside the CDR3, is SAVISQKPSRDICQRGTSLTIQCQVDSQVTMMFWYRQQPGQSLTLIATANQGSEATYESGFVIDKFPISRPNLTFSTLTVSNMSPEDSSIYLCSVDRGTGSAEAFFGQGTRLTVV.

CDR3 sequence: CASSTRQVTGGDTQYF. In nucleotides, the CDR3 is TGCGCCAGCAGCACACGACAGGTCACCGGGGGGGATACGCAGTATTTT. The chain couples TRBV5-1 to TRBJ2-3; possible D gene TRBD2, 7 bases. CDR1 SGHRS and CDR2 YFSETQ come from the germline V gene. V lost 4 bases and J lost 6, with 21 bases in between. There are 16 residues in the CDR3.

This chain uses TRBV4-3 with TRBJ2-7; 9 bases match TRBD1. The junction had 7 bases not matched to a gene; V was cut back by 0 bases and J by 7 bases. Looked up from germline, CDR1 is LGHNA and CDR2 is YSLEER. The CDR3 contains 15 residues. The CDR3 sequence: CASSQEEQGAWEQYF. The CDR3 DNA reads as TGCGCCAGCAGCCAAGAAGAACAGGGGGCGTGGGAGCAGTACTTC.

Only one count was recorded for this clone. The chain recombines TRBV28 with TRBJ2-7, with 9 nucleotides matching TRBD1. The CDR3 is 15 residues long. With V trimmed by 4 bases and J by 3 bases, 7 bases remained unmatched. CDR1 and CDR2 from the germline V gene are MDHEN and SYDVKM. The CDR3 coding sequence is TGTGCCAGCAGTTCGGCCGGGACAGGGCGCTACGAGCAGTACTTC. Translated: CASSSAGTGRYEQYF. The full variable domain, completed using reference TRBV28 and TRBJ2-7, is DVKVTQSSRYLVKRTGEKVFLECVQDMDHENMFWYRQDPGLGLRLIYFSYDVKMKEKGDIPEGYSVSREKKERFSLILESASTNQTSMYLCASSSAGTGRYEQYFGPGTRLTVT.

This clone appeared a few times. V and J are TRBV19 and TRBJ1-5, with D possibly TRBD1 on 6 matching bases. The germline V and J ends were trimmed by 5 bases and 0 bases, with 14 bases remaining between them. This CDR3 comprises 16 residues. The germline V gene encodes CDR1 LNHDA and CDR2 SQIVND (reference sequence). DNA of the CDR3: TGTGCCAGTAGTCTCTCCGGGACATATAGCAATCAGCCCCAGCATTTT. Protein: CASSLSGTYSNQPQHF.

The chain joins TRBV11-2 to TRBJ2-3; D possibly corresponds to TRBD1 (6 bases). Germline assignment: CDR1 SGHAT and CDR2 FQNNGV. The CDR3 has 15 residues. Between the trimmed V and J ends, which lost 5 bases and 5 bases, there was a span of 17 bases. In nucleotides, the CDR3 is TGTGCCAGCAGCAGGCGCAGGGGTTTCATAGATACGCAGTATTTT. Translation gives CASSRRRGFIDTQYF.

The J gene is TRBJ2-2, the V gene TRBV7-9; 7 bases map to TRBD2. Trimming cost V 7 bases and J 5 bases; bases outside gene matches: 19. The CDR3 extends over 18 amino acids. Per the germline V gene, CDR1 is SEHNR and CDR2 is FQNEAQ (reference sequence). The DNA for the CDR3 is TGTGCCAGCACCGTAGCGGAGAGTGGGCCCGGGGGGACCGGGGAGCTGTTTTTT. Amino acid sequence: CASTVAESGPGGTGELFF.

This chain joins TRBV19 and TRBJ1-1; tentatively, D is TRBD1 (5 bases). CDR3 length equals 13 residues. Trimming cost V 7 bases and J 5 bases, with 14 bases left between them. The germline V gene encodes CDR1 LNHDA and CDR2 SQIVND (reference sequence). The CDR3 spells CASTQDGRTEAFF. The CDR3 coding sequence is TGTGCCAGTACACAGGACGGACGTACTGAAGCTTTCTTT.

CDR3 region: CASSPGTGPYEQYF. The CDR3 DNA reads as TGTGCCAGTAGCCCCGGGACAGGCCCCTACGAGCAGTACTTC. The genes are TRBV19 and TRBJ2-7; TRBD1 matches 8 bases. Germline-derived CDR1 and CDR2 are LNHDA and SQIVND (reference sequence). CDR3 length: 14 residues. J gave up 2 bases and V 6 bases, and 6 bases lay outside the gene matches.

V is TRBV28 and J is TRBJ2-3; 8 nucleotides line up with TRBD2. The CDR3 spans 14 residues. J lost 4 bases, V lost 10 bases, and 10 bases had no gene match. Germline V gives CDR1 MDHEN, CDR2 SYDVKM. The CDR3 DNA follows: TGTGCCACCATGACGGGACTAGTTTCAGATACGCAGTATTTT. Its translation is CATMTGLVSDTQYF.

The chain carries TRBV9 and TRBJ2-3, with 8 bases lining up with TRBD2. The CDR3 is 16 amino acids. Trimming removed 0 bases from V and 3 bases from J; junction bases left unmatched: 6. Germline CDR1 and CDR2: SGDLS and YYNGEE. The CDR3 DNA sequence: TGTGCCAGCAGCGTAGGTAAGAGCGGGGGAACAGATACGCAGTATTTT. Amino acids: CASSVGKSGGTDTQYF. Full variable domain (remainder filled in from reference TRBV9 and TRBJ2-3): DSGVTQTPKHLITATGQRVTLRCSPRSGDLSVYWYQQSLDQGLQFLIQYYNGEERAKGNILERFSAQQFPDLHSELNLSSLELGDSALYFCASSVGKSGGTDTQYFGPGTRLTVL.

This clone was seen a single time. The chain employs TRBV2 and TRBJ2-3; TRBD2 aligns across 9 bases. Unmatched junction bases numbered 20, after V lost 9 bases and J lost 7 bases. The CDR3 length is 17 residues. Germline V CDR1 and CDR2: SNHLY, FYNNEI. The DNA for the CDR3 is TGTGCCAGGAATGGAGCGGGGGGTCACGACCTTGCCTATACGCAGTATTTT. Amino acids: CARNGAGGHDLAYTQYF.

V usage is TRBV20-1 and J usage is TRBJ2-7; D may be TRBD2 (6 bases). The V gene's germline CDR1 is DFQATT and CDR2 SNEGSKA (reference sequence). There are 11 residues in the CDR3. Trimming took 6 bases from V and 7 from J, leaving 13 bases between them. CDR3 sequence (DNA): TGCAGTGCCACGGGAGTTTCGGAGCAGTACTTC. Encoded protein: CSATGVSEQYF.

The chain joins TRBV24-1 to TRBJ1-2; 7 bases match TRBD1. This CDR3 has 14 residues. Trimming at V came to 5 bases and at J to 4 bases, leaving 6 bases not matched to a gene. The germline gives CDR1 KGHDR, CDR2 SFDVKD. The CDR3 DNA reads TGTGCCACCAGTGCTAGACAGGGTACCTATGGCTACACCTTC. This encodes CATSARQGTYGYTF.

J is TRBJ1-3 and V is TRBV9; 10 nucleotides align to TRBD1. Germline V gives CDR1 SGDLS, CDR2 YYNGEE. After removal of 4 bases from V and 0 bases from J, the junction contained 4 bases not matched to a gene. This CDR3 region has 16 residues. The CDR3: CASSPRDRGSGNTIYF. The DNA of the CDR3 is TGTGCCAGCAGCCCACGGGACAGGGGCTCTGGAAACACCATATATTTT.

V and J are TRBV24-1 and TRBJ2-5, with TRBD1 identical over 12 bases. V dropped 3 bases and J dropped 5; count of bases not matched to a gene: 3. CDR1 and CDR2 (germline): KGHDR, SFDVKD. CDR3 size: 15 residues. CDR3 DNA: TGTGCCACCAGTGATGGGACAGGGGGCCGGGAGACCCAGTACTTC. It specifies CATSDGTGGRETQYF.

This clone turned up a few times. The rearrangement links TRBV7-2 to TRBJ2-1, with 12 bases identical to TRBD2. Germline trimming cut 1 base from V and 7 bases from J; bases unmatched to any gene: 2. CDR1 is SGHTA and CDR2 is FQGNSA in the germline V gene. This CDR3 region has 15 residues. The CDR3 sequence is CASSLGLAGVNEQFF. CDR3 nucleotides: TGTGCCAGCAGCTTAGGACTAGCGGGAGTAAATGAGCAGTTCTTC. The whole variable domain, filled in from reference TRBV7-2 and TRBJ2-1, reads GAGVSQSPSNKVTEKGKDVELRCDPISGHTALYWYRQSLGQGLEFLIYFQGNSAPDKSGLPSDRFSAERTGGSVSTLTIQRTQQEDSAVYLCASSLGLAGVNEQFFGPGTRLTVL.

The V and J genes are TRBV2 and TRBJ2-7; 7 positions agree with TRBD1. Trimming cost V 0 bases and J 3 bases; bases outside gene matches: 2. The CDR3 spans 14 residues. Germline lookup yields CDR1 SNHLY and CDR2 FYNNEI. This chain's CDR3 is CASSEAAGGYEQYF. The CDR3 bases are TGTGCCAGCAGTGAAGCGGCAGGGGGCTACGAGCAGTACTTC.

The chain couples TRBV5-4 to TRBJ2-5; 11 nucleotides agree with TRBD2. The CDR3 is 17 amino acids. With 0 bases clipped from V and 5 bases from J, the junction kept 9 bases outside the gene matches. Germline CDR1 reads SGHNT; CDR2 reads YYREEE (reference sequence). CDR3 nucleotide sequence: TGTGCCAGCAGCTTGGGACTAGCGGGAAGGAACGTTGAGACCCAGTACTTC. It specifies CASSLGLAGRNVETQYF.

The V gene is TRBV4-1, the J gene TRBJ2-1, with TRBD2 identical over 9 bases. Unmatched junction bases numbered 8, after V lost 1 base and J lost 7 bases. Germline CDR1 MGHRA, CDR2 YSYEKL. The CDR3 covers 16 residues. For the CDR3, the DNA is TGCGCCAGCAGCCAAGGGGTGGCGGGGGGGCGGAATGAGCAGTTCTTC. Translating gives CASSQGVAGGRNEQFF.

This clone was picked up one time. The CDR3 sequence is CASSPFTGANVLTF. The CDR3 bases are TGCGCCAGCAGCCCCTTTACTGGGGCCAACGTCCTGACTTTC. The chain joins TRBV4-3 to TRBJ2-6; no firm D call. Germline V gene lookup returns CDR1 LGHNA and CDR2 YSLEER. V was pared by 4 bases and J by 2 bases, with 6 bases between. This CDR3 comprises 14 residues.

The CDR3 sequence: CASRAGTGYGYTF. CDR3 coding DNA: TGTGCCAGCAGAGCCGGGACTGGCTATGGCTACACCTTC. This chain joins TRBV7-2 and TRBJ1-2, with D perhaps TRBD1 (5 bases). CDR3 length equals 13 residues. Looked up from germline, CDR1 is SGHTA and CDR2 is FQGNSA. Trimming left V 6 bases short and J 4 bases short, with 12 bases between.

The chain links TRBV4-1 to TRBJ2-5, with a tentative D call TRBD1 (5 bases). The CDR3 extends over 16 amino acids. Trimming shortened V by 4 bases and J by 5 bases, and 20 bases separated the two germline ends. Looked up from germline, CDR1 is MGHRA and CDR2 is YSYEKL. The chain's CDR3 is CASSLPVGAGIETQYF. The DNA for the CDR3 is TGCGCCAGCAGCCTGCCCGTAGGGGCAGGAATTGAGACCCAGTACTTC.

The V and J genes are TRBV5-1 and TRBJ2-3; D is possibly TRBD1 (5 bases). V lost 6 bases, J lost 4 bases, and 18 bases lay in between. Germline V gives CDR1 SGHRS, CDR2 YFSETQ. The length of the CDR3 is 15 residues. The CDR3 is CASTPQGGAADTQYF. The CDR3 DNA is TGCGCCAGCACCCCCCAAGGTGGGGCAGCAGATACGCAGTATTTT.

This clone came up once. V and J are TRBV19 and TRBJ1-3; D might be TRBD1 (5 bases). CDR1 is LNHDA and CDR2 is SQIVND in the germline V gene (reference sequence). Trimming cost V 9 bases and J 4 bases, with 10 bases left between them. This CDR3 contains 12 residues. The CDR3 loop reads CASRAPGNTIYF. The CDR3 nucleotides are TGTGCCAGCAGGGCCCCCGGAAACACCATATATTTT. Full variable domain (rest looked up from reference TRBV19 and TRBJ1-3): DGGITQSPKYLFRKEGQNVTLSCEQNLNHDAMYWYRQDPGQGLRLIYYSQIVNDFQKGDIAEGYSVSREKKESFPLTVTSAQKNPTAFYLCASRAPGNTIYFGEGSWLTVV.

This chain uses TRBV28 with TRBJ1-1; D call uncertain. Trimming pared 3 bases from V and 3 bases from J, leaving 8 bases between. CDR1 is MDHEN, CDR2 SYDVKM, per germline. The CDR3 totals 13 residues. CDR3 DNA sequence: TGTGCCAGCAGTTTTGAGGTGGACACTGAAGCTTTCTTT. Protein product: CASSFEVDTEAFF.

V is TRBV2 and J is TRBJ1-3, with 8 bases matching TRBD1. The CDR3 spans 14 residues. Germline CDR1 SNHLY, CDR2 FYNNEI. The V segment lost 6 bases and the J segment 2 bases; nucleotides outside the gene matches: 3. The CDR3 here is CASRTTGAGNTIYF. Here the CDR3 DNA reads TGTGCCAGCAGGACGACAGGGGCTGGAAACACCATATATTTT.

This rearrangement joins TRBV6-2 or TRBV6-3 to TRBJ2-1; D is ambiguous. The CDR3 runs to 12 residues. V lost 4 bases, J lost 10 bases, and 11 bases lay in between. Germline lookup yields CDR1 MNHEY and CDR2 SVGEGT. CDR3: CASSLLWREQFF. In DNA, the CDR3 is TGTGCCAGCAGTTTGTTGTGGCGGGAGCAGTTCTTC.